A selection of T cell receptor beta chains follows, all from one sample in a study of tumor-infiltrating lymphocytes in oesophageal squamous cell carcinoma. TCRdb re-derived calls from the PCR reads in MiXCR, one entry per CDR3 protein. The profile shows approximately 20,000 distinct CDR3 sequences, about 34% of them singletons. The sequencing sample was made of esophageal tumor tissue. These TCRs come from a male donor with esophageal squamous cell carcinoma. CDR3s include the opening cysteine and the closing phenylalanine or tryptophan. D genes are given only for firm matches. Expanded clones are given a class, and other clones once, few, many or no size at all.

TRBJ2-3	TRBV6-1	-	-	TGTGCCAGCAGTCGAGGGCAGCGTTTACCAACAGATACGCAGTATTTT	CASSRGQRLPTDTQYF
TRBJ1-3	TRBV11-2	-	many	TGTGCCAGCAGCTTAGATCTAGTCTCTGGAAACACCATATATTTT	CASSLDLVSGNTIYF
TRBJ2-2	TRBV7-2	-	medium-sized	TGTGCCAGCAGCTTATCCTACACCGGGGAGCTGTTTTTT	CASSLSYTGELFF
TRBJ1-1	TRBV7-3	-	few	TGTGCCAGCAGCCACACCGGGGGGCTGAACACTGAAGCTTTCTTT	CASSHTGGLNTEAFF
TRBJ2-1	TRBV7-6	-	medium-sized	TGTGCCAGCAGCTTAGCGAGGGCCGATGAGCAGTTCTTC	CASSLARADEQFF
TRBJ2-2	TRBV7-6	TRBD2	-	TGTGCCAGCAGCTTAAGGGCGGGAGGAACGACCGGGGAGCTGTTTTTT	CASSLRAGGTTGELFF
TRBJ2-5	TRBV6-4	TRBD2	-	TGTGCCAGCAGTTACTCGGGGGGAGGAGAGACCCAGTACTTC	CASSYSGGGETQYF
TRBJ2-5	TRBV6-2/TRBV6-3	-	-	TGTGCCAGCAGGCCCTCATATTACGGGAATCTAGAGACCCAGTACTTC	CASRPSYYGNLETQYF
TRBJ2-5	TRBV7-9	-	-	TGTGCCAGCAGGCTACCCCCCAAAGAGACCCAGTACTTC	CASRLPPKETQYF
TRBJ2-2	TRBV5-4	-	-	TGTGCCAGCAGCTTTGGAGGGGGCAGAAACACCGGGGAGCTGTTTTTT	CASSFGGGRNTGELFF
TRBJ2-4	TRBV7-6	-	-	TGTGCCAGCAGCTTATGCCAGACCCCCAAAAACATTCAGTACTTC	CASSLCQTPKNIQYF
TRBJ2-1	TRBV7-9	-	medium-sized	TGTGCCAGCAGCTTAAAGGGGACTCCCTACAATGAGCAGTTCTTC	CASSLKGTPYNEQFF
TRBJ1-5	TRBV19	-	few	TGTGCCAGTAGTATGGGTCCCCACCGCGGGCCCGTTTATAGCAATCAGCCCCAGCATTTT	CASSMGPHRGPVYSNQPQHF
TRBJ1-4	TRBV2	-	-	TGTGCCACCAGACCCAGCGGGTTTGGAAAACTGTTTTTT	CATRPSGFGKLFF
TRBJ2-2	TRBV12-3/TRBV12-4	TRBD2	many	TGTGCCAGCAGTTTAGTTGTGGGAGGGCCCGCCGGGGAGCTGTTTTTT	CASSLVVGGPAGELFF
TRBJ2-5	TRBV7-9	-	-	TGTGCCAGCAGCTTAGATGGCAGGGAATATGATACGCAGTACTTC	CASSLDGREYDTQYF
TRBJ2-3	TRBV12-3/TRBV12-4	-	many	TGTGCCAGCAGGCCGGGGCAGCAGACAGATACGCAGTATTTT	CASRPGQQTDTQYF
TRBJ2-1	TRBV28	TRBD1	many	TGTGCCAGCAGTTCACAGGGGAATGAGCAGTTCTTC	CASSSQGNEQFF
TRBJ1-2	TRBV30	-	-	TGTGCCTGGAACCGGGATATCAACTATGGCTACACCTTC	CAWNRDINYGYTF
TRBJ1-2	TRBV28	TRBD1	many	TGTGCCAGTGCAGGGGGCGACCGGGACTATGGCTACACCTTC	CASAGGDRDYGYTF
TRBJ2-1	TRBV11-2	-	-	TGTGCCAGCAGCACCGGGACTGCTTCCTACAATGAGCAGTTCTTC	CASSTGTASYNEQFF
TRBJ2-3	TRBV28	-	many	TGTGCCAGCAAGAAGACTAGATCGGGGTTAGATACGCAGTATTTT	CASKKTRSGLDTQYF
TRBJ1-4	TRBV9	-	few	TGTGCCAGCAGCGTTGGGCAGGGAGGTGAAAAACTGTTTTTT	CASSVGQGGEKLFF
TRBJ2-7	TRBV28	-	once	TGTGCCAGCAGCCAGCACCCGGGCCAAACCTACGAGCAGTACTTC	CASSQHPGQTYEQYF
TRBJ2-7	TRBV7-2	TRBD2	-	TGTGCCAGCAGCTTAGAGACTAGCGTTGCCACCGAGCAGTACTTC	CASSLETSVATEQYF
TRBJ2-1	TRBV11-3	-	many	TGTGCCAGCAGCCTGAACAGTTACAATGAGCAGTTCTTC	CASSLNSYNEQFF
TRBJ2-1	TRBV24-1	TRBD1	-	TGTGCCACCTCGGACAGGCTGGGTGAGCAGTTCTTC	CATSDRLGEQFF
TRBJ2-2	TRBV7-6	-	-	TGTGCCAGCAGCTCAATGGTGACCGGGGAGCTGTTTTTT	CASSSMVTGELFF
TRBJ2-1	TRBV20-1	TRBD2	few	TGCAGTGCTAGAGATACCCGGACTAGCGGGAGTTACAATGAGCAGTTCTTC	CSARDTRTSGSYNEQFF
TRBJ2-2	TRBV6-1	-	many	TGTGCCAGCAGTCCCCTCCCGGAGAACACCGGGGAGCTGTTTTTT	CASSPLPENTGELFF
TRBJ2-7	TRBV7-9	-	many	TGTGCCAGCAGCTTAGGTACGGAGTACGAGCAGTACTTC	CASSLGTEYEQYF
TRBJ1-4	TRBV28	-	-	TGTGCCAGCAGTTTCGGGGGGACTAATGAAAAACTGTTTTTT	CASSFGGTNEKLFF
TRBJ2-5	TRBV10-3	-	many	TGTGCCATCAGTGGGGCCCAAGTGGGAGAGACCCAGTACTTC	CAISGAQVGETQYF
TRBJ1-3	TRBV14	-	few	TGTGCCAGCAGCCAGAGGCAAAACAGGAGGCCTGGAAACACCATATATTTT	CASSQRQNRRPGNTIYF
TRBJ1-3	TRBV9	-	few	TGTGCCAGCAGCGTAGAGGGGCTCGGAAACACCATATATTTT	CASSVEGLGNTIYF
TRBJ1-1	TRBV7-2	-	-	TGTGCCAGCAGCTTTCAGGGCTCGAACGCTGAAGCTTTCTTT	CASSFQGSNAEAFF
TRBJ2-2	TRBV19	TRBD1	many	TGTGCCAGTAGTAAAGGGACAGGGAACACCGGGGAGCTGTTTTTT	CASSKGTGNTGELFF
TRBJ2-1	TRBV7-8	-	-	TGTGCCAGCAGCTTAGTACACGCCGGCGACAGGCGGGGGAATGAGCAGTTCTTC	CASSLVHAGDRRGNEQFF
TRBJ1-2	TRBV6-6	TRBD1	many	TGTGCCAGCAGTTACTCGACAGGGGCGTATAACTATGGCTACACCTTC	CASSYSTGAYNYGYTF
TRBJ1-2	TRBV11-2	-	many	TGTGCCAGCAGCTTAGATCGTTGGGGGGTCTATGGCTACACCTTC	CASSLDRWGVYGYTF
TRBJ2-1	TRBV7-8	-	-	TGTGCCAGCAGCATTAAGGGCCCTCCGGGCGTTGAGCAGTTCTTC	CASSIKGPPGVEQFF
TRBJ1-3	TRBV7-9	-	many	TGTGCCAGCAGCTTAACTCAGGTTACCACTGGAAACACCATATATTTT	CASSLTQVTTGNTIYF
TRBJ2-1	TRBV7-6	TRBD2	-	TGTGCCAGCAGCGCGGGGGACCAAGAGACCCAGTTCTTC	CASSAGDQETQFF
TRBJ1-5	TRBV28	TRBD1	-	TGTGCCAGCAGAACTGAGGGACAGGGGTATAATCAGCCCCAGCATTTT	CASRTEGQGYNQPQHF
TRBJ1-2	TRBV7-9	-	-	TGTGCCAGCAGCTTAGAATACGGGAGTGGCTACACCTTC	CASSLEYGSGYTF
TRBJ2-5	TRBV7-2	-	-	TGTGCCAGCAGCTCACGACTCCAAGAGACCCAGTACTTC	CASSSRLQETQYF
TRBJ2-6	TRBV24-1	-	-	TGTGCCGCCGACGGAGGGGATGCTGGGGCCAACGTCCTGACTTTC	CAADGGDAGANVLTF
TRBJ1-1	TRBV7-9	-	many	TGTGCCAGCAGCGGTCAGGGCCCCAACACTGAAGCTTTCTTT	CASSGQGPNTEAFF
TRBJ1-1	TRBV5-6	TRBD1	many	TGTGCCAGCAGCGCCACAGGGGCGGGCACTGAAGCTTTCTTT	CASSATGAGTEAFF
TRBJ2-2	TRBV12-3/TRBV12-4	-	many	TGTGCCAGCAGTTTAAGAGCAGGGAACACCGGGGAGCTGTTTTTT	CASSLRAGNTGELFF
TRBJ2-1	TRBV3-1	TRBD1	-	TGTGCCAGCAGTCTTGGGACAGGGGGCCTCTACAATGAGCAGTTCTTC	CASSLGTGGLYNEQFF
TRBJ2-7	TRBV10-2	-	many	TGCGCCAGCAGAATTAGCGGAAGCTCCTACAATGAGCAGTACTTC	CASRISGSSYNEQYF
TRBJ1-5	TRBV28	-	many	TGTGCCAGCAGTCGACAGATTAATAGCAATCAGCCCCAGCATTTT	CASSRQINSNQPQHF
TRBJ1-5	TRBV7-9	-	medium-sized	TGTGCCAGCAGCTTTGACGGCCCCAATCAGCCCCAGCATTTT	CASSFDGPNQPQHF
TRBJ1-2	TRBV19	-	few	TGTGCCAGTAGCCGAGACGGGGATTACTATGGCTACACCTTC	CASSRDGDYYGYTF
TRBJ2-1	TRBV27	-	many	TGTGCCAGCAGTTTTGCCGGGGACAATGAGCAGTTCTTC	CASSFAGDNEQFF
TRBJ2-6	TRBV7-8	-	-	TGTGCCAGCAGCCCCCAGCCCGTCTCTGGGGCCAACGTCCTGACTTTC	CASSPQPVSGANVLTF
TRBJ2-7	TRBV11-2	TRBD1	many	TGTGCCAGCAGCTTAGCGGACAGGGAGGTCTACGAGCAGTACTTC	CASSLADREVYEQYF
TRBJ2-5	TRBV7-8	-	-	TGTGCCAGCAGCTTTTCTGGGCAAGAGACCCAGTACTTC	CASSFSGQETQYF